This T cell receptor beta chain was recorded in a study of vaccination effects on CD4 cells after COVID-19. Points on this clone: The antigen remains unidentified.

The CDR3 loop spans 16 amino acids. Antigen-specific CD4+ T cells were expanded with viral peptide pools in the ViraFEST assay before sequencing. Following 10 days of culture, CD4+ T cells were isolated. Each participant was given two doses of one vaccine (BNT162b2 or mRNA-1273). Vaccinees lacked prior SARS-CoV-2 infection and tested negative for nucleocapsid antibodies. Cultures of some 1.8 million PBMC per well contained 10 IU/ml IL-2 plus 10 ug/ml peptides. The method was immunoSEQ multiplex PCR; TCRdb's version includes in-frame clones alone and lacks a portion of them. The sample lists 55,000 to 70,000 clones; around three quarters were seen once. Study-level points and caveats: Late after vaccination, infection- and vaccine-induced clones showed marked clonal contraction.

The sample here was CD4+ T cells from PBMCs cultured with HCoV-OC43 spike peptides, taken after COVID-19 vaccination. Documented subset: HCoV-OC43 spike overlapping peptide pool stimulation. This chain joins TRBV7-5 and TRBJ1-2; TRBD1, as called in the table, went unchecked against the DNA. TRBV7-5 counts as a pseudogene. The receptor comes from a human donor who received a COVID-19 vaccine. CDR3 bases: TGTGCCAGAAGCTATCAACAGGGGGAGGAATGCTATGGCTACACCTTC. Translation gives CARSYQQGEECYGYTF.